This T cell receptor beta chain stems from a study of regulatory T cells in long-lasting Graves disease. Study as a whole: Newly diagnosed Graves' patients took antithyroid drugs under 3 months. Overall study results and limits: Persistent disease preferred TRBV28, TRBJ1-2 and TRBJ2-5; new disease, TRBV20-1 and TRBJ2-1.

Arm-PCR with iRepertoire HTBI primers amplified the CDR3 regions for these TCR beta libraries. MiXCR was run by TCRdb on the multiplex PCR reads, yielding one entry per CDR3 protein. The table shows about 400,000 distinct CDR3 sequences, with approximately 15% occurring only once. The ends lost 6 bases at V and 8 bases at J; junction bases unmatched: 5. The CDR3 loop spans 13 amino acids. Germline V CDR1 and CDR2: GTSNPN, SVGIG (reference sequence). Time point indicated: newly diagnosed GD, antithyroid drugs for less than 3 months. After RNA was extracted from PBMCs, the TCR library was made from it. There are many counts of this clonotype. Its target is not known. A further study also used this sample, focusing on T cells in Graves' hyperthyroidism and ophthalmopathy. That source notes: Blood samples included most of the expanded thyroid clonotypes exceeding 0.001.

V usage is TRBV30 and J usage is TRBJ2-1, with 12 bases identical to TRBD2. This receptor was obtained from a woman aged 40 to 50 with Graves disease. Sample: peripheral blood mononuclear cells (PBMCs), taken at new diagnosis, from a patient treated with antithyroid drugs. CDR3 coding DNA: TGTGCCTGTGGACTAGCGGGAAGGGATGAGCAGTTCTTC. It encodes CACGLAGRDEQFF.